This T cell receptor (beta chain) was identified during a study of identical twins. Study outcomes and limitations: For zero-insertion analyses, partial confounding could come from invariant MAIT and iNKT cells.

Regarding this clonotype: The antigen remains undetermined.

The CDR3 loop spans 13 amino acids. The germline V and J ends were trimmed by 3 bases and 4 bases, with 8 bases remaining between them. Germline V gene data show CDR1 as LNHDA and CDR2 as SQIVND (reference sequence). TCRdb re-called the 5' RACE reads through MiXCR, storing one row per CDR3 protein. This table has 700,000 to 950,000 distinct CDR3 sequences, more than 9% appearing once. Another study also made use of these data, one on yellow fever vaccine responses in identical twins.

The specimen sequenced was PBMCs. This rearrangement joins TRBV19 to TRBJ2-3, with D hard to call. The receptor comes from a woman aged 18-29 years in good health. The CDR3, as DNA: TGTGCCAGTAGTATTGGTCGGGCAGATACGCAGTATTTT. Its protein product is CASSIGRADTQYF.